The 26 T cell receptor beta chains listed next were all sequenced from one sample in a study of blood T cell repertoires in COVID-19. The assay was immunoSEQ multiplex PCR, and TCRdb's table has in-frame clones only and misses some. The sample includes around 18,000 clones, about 91% of them seen just once. The sequenced material came from peripheral blood. The source of these receptors is a man in his sixties with active COVID-19.

The rearrangement joins TRBV6-5 to TRBJ2-7, with a tentative D call TRBD2 (5 bases). This CDR3 has 13 amino acids. The V gene's germline CDR1 is MNHEY and CDR2 SVGAGI. The V and J ends lost 6 bases and 2 bases respectively, with 11 bases between them. CDR3 nucleotide sequence: TGTGCCAGCAGGGAGGTGGACCCCTACGAGCAGTACTTC. Translated, it gives CASREVDPYEQYF.

V and J are TRBV5-4 and TRBJ2-5; TRBD2 might be the D (5 bases). The V end lost 4 bases, the J end lost 2 bases, and 12 bases lay between the germline ends. This CDR3 is 14 amino acids long. Germline V gene data show CDR1 as SGHNT and CDR2 as YYREEE (reference sequence). The CDR3, as DNA: TGTGCCAGCAGCACCGGACGGAGGCAAGAGACCCAGTACTTC. Its translation: CASSTGRRQETQYF.

V and J are TRBV11-3 and TRBJ1-1; D not certain. Germline CDR1 and CDR2: SGHNT and YENEEA. V was trimmed by 1 base and J by 5 bases, leaving 11 bases between them. CDR3 size: 14 residues. The CDR3 loop reads CASSLGPSGTEAFF. The CDR3 DNA sequence: TGTGCCAGCAGCTTAGGCCCTTCCGGTACTGAAGCTTTCTTT.

The chain couples TRBV28 to TRBJ2-7, with D possibly TRBD1 on 5 matching bases. Germline V CDR1 and CDR2: MDHEN, SYDVKM. This CDR3 is built from 14 residues. Deletions cut 5 bases from V and 4 bases from J, with 15 bases between. CDR3 DNA: TGTGCCAGCAGTCCCCGACAGATCACTTACGAGCAGTACTTC. Its translation: CASSPRQITYEQYF. The entire variable domain, with the rest obtained from reference TRBV28 and TRBJ2-7, is as follows: DVKVTQSSRYLVKRTGEKVFLECVQDMDHENMFWYRQDPGLGLRLIYFSYDVKMKEKGDIPEGYSVSREKKERFSLILESASTNQTSMYLCASSPRQITYEQYFGPGTRLTVT.

The chain couples TRBV19 to TRBJ2-1; perhaps TRBD1 as D (5 bases). Germline CDR1 is LNHDA and CDR2 is SQIVND (reference sequence). Trimming stripped 6 bases from V and 6 bases from J, with 15 bases between. CDR3 length equals 14 residues. This CDR3 reads CASRAQGRVNEQFF. In nucleotides, the CDR3 is TGTGCCAGTAGGGCCCAGGGTAGGGTCAATGAGCAGTTCTTC.

This clone has only a few counts. V gene TRBV6-2 or TRBV6-3 combines with J gene TRBJ2-1; 8 bases fit TRBD2. CDR3 size: 16 residues. Germline CDR1 and CDR2: MNHEY and SVGEGT. V dropped 2 bases and J dropped 3; count of bases not matched to a gene: 6. The CDR3 region is CASSYPTSGFYNEQFF. DNA for the CDR3: TGTGCCAGCAGTTACCCCACTAGCGGATTCTACAATGAGCAGTTCTTC.

The chain has TRBV11-3 and TRBJ2-2, with D perhaps TRBD1 (5 bases). CDR1 is SGHNT, CDR2 YENEEA, per germline. This CDR3 contains 15 residues. V was trimmed by 5 bases and J by 7 bases, leaving 17 bases between them. The DNA for the CDR3 is TGTGCCAGCAGCCCCGGACGGACAAGGGTCGGGGAGCTGTTTTTT. Protein: CASSPGRTRVGELFF. The full variable domain, with the rest looked up from reference TRBV11-3 and TRBJ2-2, is EAGVVQSPRYKIIEKKQPVAFWCNPISGHNTLYWYLQNLGQGPELLIRYENEEAVDDSQLPKDRFSAERLKGVDSTLKIQPAELGDSAVYLCASSPGRTRVGELFFGEGSRLTVL.

The chain joins TRBV18 to TRBJ1-1; the D is unclear. Germline values: CDR1 KGHSH, CDR2 LQKENI. With 3 bases removed from V and 10 bases from J, the gap between germline ends came to 12 bases. The CDR3 sequence is 12 residues long. CDR3 region: CASSPEGQLAFF. CDR3 in DNA: TGTGCCAGCTCACCGGAGGGCCAATTAGCTTTCTTT.

The chain uses TRBV28 and TRBJ2-3, with a tentative D call TRBD2 (6 bases). Germline lookup yields CDR1 MDHEN and CDR2 SYDVKM. V was shortened by 3 bases and J by 5 bases, with 6 bases between the two germline ends. The CDR3 has 12 residues. CDR3: CASSFSGDTQYF. CDR3 in DNA: TGTGCCAGCAGTTTTAGCGGAGATACGCAGTATTTT.

The chain recombines TRBV4-1 with TRBJ1-1, with D unclear. The CDR3 has 13 residues. Per germline, CDR1 MGHRA and CDR2 YSYEKL. The V gene lost 3 bases and the J gene lost 1 base, with 6 bases spanning the gap. The CDR3 DNA reads as TGCGCCAGCAGCCAGGGGAGGAACACTGAAGCTTTCTTT. It translates to CASSQGRNTEAFF.

The chain employs TRBV14 and TRBJ2-3; TRBD2 matches at 7 bases. V lost 0 bases to trimming and J lost 10 bases; unmatched junction nucleotides: 7. The V gene's germline CDR1 is SGHDN and CDR2 FVKESK. This CDR3 has 14 amino acids. This CDR3 reads CASSQEHGRGAQYF. CDR3 DNA sequence: TGTGCCAGCAGCCAAGAACACGGCCGGGGGGCGCAGTATTTT.

The CDR3 DNA follows: TGCGCCAGCAGCTTGGCGCCGGCCGGGGAGCTGTTTTTT. This gives the protein CASSLAPAGELFF. The chain combines TRBV5-1 with TRBJ2-2; D uncertain. Trimming removed 0 bases at V and 6 bases at J, with 6 bases between. From germline, CDR1 is SGHRS and CDR2 YFSETQ. The CDR3 consists of 13 residues.

J is TRBJ2-1 and V is TRBV5-4; D might be TRBD2 (6 bases). The CDR3 length is 16 residues. Germline V gene data show CDR1 as SGHNT and CDR2 as YYREEE (reference sequence). The V gene lost 4 bases and the J gene lost 0 bases, with 14 bases spanning the gap. CDR3 sequence: CASSPRDSSSYNEQFF. In DNA form, the CDR3 reads TGTGCCAGCAGCCCGCGGGATTCGAGCTCCTACAATGAGCAGTTCTTC.

This sequence joins TRBV19 and TRBJ2-5; perhaps TRBD1 as D (6 bases). The germline CDR1 and CDR2 sequences are LNHDA and SQIVND (reference sequence). V gave up 3 bases and J gave up 0 bases, with 14 bases separating them. The CDR3 is 16 residues long. CDR3 nucleotide sequence: TGTGCCAGTAGTATGGGGGCTACCCGAGACCAAGAGACCCAGTACTTC. As protein: CASSMGATRDQETQYF.

V is TRBV5-1 and J is TRBJ2-3, with 15 nucleotides matching TRBD2. Germline-derived CDR1 and CDR2 are SGHRS and YFSETQ. The CDR3 contains 18 residues. V gave up 4 bases and J gave up 1 base; unmatched junction bases: 7. DNA for the CDR3: TGCGCCAGCAGCCCGGGACTAGCGGGGGGCGTTGGCACAGATACGCAGTATTTT. This encodes CASSPGLAGGVGTDTQYF.

This CDR3 reads CASSLITGGGFQAFF. CDR3 DNA: TGTGCCAGCAGTTTGATCACAGGGGGGGGGTTTCAAGCTTTCTTT. The chain carries TRBV28 and TRBJ1-1, with 8 bases identical to TRBD1. Germline CDR1 and CDR2: MDHEN and SYDVKM. V gave up 3 bases and J gave up 9 bases; unmatched junction bases: 12. This CDR3 comprises 15 residues.

The CDR3 loop reads CATSRDKSLAYEQYF. The CDR3 nucleotides are TGTGCCACCAGCAGAGATAAGAGTTTGGCCTACGAGCAGTACTTC. The chain links TRBV15 to TRBJ2-7; no definite D call. Germline V gene data show CDR1 as LNHNV and CDR2 as YYDKDF (reference sequence). Trimming stripped 0 bases from V and 2 bases from J, with 11 bases between. The CDR3 contains 15 residues.

The chain links TRBV10-3 to TRBJ1-2; 9 bases are a match to TRBD1. Looked up from germline, CDR1 is ENHRY and CDR2 is SYGVKD. Trimming cost V 0 bases and J 5 bases; bases outside gene matches: 10. The CDR3 totals 17 residues. The CDR3 nucleotides read TGTGCCATCAGTGAGTCGCACAGGGGGCGCCAATCTTATGGCTACACCTTC. As protein: CAISESHRGRQSYGYTF.

The J gene is TRBJ1-1, the V gene TRBV6-2 or TRBV6-3; 7 nucleotides agree with TRBD1. V was pared by 6 bases and J by 5 bases, with 15 bases of the junction left unmatched. CDR3 length: 16 amino acids. The germline V gene has CDR1 MNHEY and CDR2 SVGEGT. In DNA form, the CDR3 reads TGTGCCAGCAGCCCCGGGACGGGACAGAGATTGACTGAAGCTTTCTTT. It specifies CASSPGTGQRLTEAFF.

The V and J genes are TRBV5-1 and TRBJ2-1; 9 bases map to TRBD2. CDR3 length equals 16 residues. Germline CDR1 is SGHRS and CDR2 is YFSETQ. V shed 4 bases and J 7 bases; nucleotides not matched to a gene: 12. CDR3 loop: CASSTTAGLALNEQFF. The CDR3 DNA reads TGCGCCAGCAGCACGACGGCGGGACTAGCATTGAATGAGCAGTTCTTC.

This clone has a single count. The genes are TRBV5-4 and TRBJ1-1; tentative D call: TRBD1 (5 bases). CDR3 length equals 15 residues. Germline CDR1 is SGHNT and CDR2 is YYREEE (reference sequence). The ends were cut back, 1 base at V and 3 bases at J, with 13 bases in the middle. The CDR3, as DNA: TGTGCCAGCAGCTTGAGTAGGGGCGCGGACACTGAAGCTTTCTTT. This translates into CASSLSRGADTEAFF. The full variable domain, its missing parts supplied by reference TRBV5-4 and TRBJ1-1, is ETGVTQSPTHLIKTRGQQVTLRCSSQSGHNTVSWYQQALGQGPQFIFQYYREEENGRGNFPPRFSGLQFPNYSSELNVNALELDDSALYLCASSLSRGADTEAFFGQGTRLTVV.

This clone has more than one count but fewer than ten. Written as DNA, the CDR3 is TGTGCCAGCAGTGCCTTATATGGCGAGCAGTTCTTC. Translation gives CASSALYGEQFF. J is TRBJ2-1 and V is TRBV2, with D hard to call. This CDR3 comprises 12 residues. With 4 bases removed from V and 10 bases from J, the gap between germline ends came to 11 bases. Germline V CDR1 and CDR2: SNHLY, FYNNEI.

The chain couples TRBV5-1 to TRBJ2-3; D is possibly TRBD2 (6 bases). CDR1 SGHRS and CDR2 YFSETQ come from the germline V gene. The CDR3 is 13 residues long. V lost 0 bases to trimming and J lost 6 bases, with 8 bases between them. The CDR3 region has the DNA TGCGCCAGCAGCTTGGATGGGGGGGATACGCAGTATTTT. It specifies CASSLDGGDTQYF.

In nucleotides, the CDR3 is TGTGCCAGCAGCTTATCAGATGGCCAGCCCCAGCATTTT. Translated: CASSLSDGQPQHF. The V gene is TRBV7-3, the J gene TRBJ1-5; D is unresolved. V was cut by 2 bases and J by 7 bases, with 9 bases left in between. CDR1 is SGHTA, CDR2 FQGTGA, per germline. The CDR3 is 13 residues long.

The genes are TRBV20-1 and TRBJ2-3, with 7 nucleotides matching TRBD2. The CDR3 loop spans 11 amino acids. Germline V lookup: CDR1 DFQATT, CDR2 SNEGSKA (reference sequence). DNA for the CDR3: TGCAGGGCGGGAGCAGGAGATACGCAGTATTTT. Translation: CRAGAGDTQYF.

The chain links TRBV18 to TRBJ2-7; 7 bases fit TRBD1. CDR3 length equals 15 residues. Trimming removed 6 bases from V and 2 bases from J; junction bases left unmatched: 10. Germline values: CDR1 KGHSH, CDR2 LQKENI. CDR3 amino acids: CASSRRQGGTYEQYF. DNA for the CDR3: TGTGCCAGCTCCCGGCGACAGGGTGGGACCTACGAGCAGTACTTC.